These 17 T cell receptor beta chains were sequenced from one sample in a study of cytotoxic CD8 clonotypes in ibrutinib-treated CLL. Data came from immunoSEQ multiplex PCR; TCRdb stores just in-frame clones and leaves some out. The table lists about 14,000 clones, around 60% of them singletons. Specimen: PBMCs, collected before ibrutinib treatment. Receptor source: a human donor with chronic lymphocytic leukemia.

This chain joins TRBV4-1 and TRBJ1-1, with 10 bases lining up with TRBD1. Per the germline V gene, CDR1 is MGHRA and CDR2 is YSYEKL. This CDR3 is built from 15 residues. Unmatched junction bases numbered 14, after V lost 5 bases and J lost 11 bases. The CDR3 loop is CASSSPGTGVNRAFF. The CDR3 DNA sequence: TGCGCCAGCAGCTCCCCTGGGACAGGGGTAAATCGGGCTTTCTTT.

The chain employs TRBV5-5 and TRBJ2-5; tentative D call: TRBD2 (6 bases). This CDR3 has 13 amino acids. V was shortened by 1 base and J by 5 bases, with 9 bases between the two germline ends. Germline CDR1 and CDR2: SGHKS and YYEKEE (reference sequence). CDR3 residues: CASSLSGEETQYF. The CDR3, as DNA: TGTGCCAGCAGCTTGTCGGGGGAGGAGACCCAGTACTTC. Drawing the rest from reference TRBV5-5 and TRBJ2-5, the complete variable domain is DAGVTQSPTHLIKTRGQQVTLRCSPISGHKSVSWYQQVLGQGPQFIFQYYEKEERGRGNFPDRFSARQFPNYSSELNVNALLLGDSALYLCASSLSGEETQYFGPGTRLLVL.

This clone appeared once. The chain employs TRBV10-3 and TRBJ1-1; possible D gene TRBD1, 5 bases. V was shortened by 7 bases and J by 2 bases, with 20 bases between the two germline ends. Germline values: CDR1 ENHRY, CDR2 SYGVKD. The CDR3 is 16 residues long. The CDR3 reads CAITQGFGATNTEAFF. Here the CDR3 DNA reads TGTGCCATCACCCAGGGTTTTGGAGCCACCAACACTGAAGCTTTCTTT.

This clone turned up a few times. CDR3 residues: CASSLLLDSTPHGTIYF. The CDR3 DNA sequence: TGTGCCAGCAGCTTACTCCTCGACTCAACCCCCCACGGCACCATATATTTT. The chain combines TRBV11-2 with TRBJ1-3; no clear D gene. This CDR3 is built from 17 residues. CDR1 and CDR2 from the germline V gene are SGHAT and FQNNGV. V was shortened by 2 bases and J by 9 bases, with 23 bases between the two germline ends.

V gene TRBV18 combines with J gene TRBJ1-5, with D perhaps matching TRBD1 (5 bases). There are 15 residues in the CDR3. With 3 bases removed from V and 2 bases from J, the gap between germline ends came to 11 bases. CDR1 KGHSH and CDR2 LQKENI come from the germline V gene. CDR3 nucleotide sequence: TGTGCCAGCTCACCTCTGGGGGATGGCAATCAGCCCCAGCATTTT. Its protein product is CASSPLGDGNQPQHF.

The V call is TRBV5-1, the J call TRBJ1-1; 8 bases are a match to TRBD1. V lost 2 bases to trimming and J lost 4 bases; unmatched junction nucleotides: 4. CDR1 and CDR2 from the germline V gene are SGHRS and YFSETQ. The CDR3 extends over 14 amino acids. CDR3 region: CASSLGQGSTEAFF. For the CDR3, the DNA is TGCGCCAGCAGCTTAGGACAGGGTAGCACTGAAGCTTTCTTT.

In its sample, this clone is medium-sized. This rearrangement joins TRBV4-1 to TRBJ1-1, with D unclear. Germline V gives CDR1 MGHRA, CDR2 YSYEKL. Deletions cut 4 bases from V and 7 bases from J, with 10 bases between. The CDR3 spans 12 residues. As DNA, the CDR3 is TGCGCCAGCAGCCCAGGCGGCGTTGAAGCTTTCTTT. This encodes CASSPGGVEAFF.

CDR3 sequence: CASSISHLAKNIQYF. For the CDR3, the DNA is TGTGCCAGTAGTATTTCGCATTTAGCCAAAAACATTCAGTACTTC. This sequence joins TRBV19 and TRBJ2-4; no clear D. The length of the CDR3 is 15 residues. V dropped 3 bases and J dropped 0 bases, with 9 bases sitting between them. The germline CDR1 and CDR2 sequences are LNHDA and SQIVND (reference sequence).

The chain recombines TRBV19 with TRBJ1-3, with TRBD1 identical over 8 bases. This CDR3 is built from 16 residues. Germline loops: CDR1 LNHDA, CDR2 SQIVND (reference sequence). Unmatched junction bases numbered 7, after V lost 6 bases and J lost 0 bases. The CDR3 bases are TGTGCCAGTAGCAATCGACAGGGGAACTCTGGAAACACCATATATTTT. Its protein product is CASSNRQGNSGNTIYF.

The chain carries TRBV7-9 and TRBJ2-5; tentatively, D is TRBD2 (7 bases). This CDR3 is 14 amino acids long. In germline, CDR1 is SEHNR, CDR2 FQNEAQ (reference sequence). The V end lost 1 base, the J end lost 2 bases, and 8 bases lay between the germline ends. The CDR3 DNA reads as TGTGCCAGCAGCTTAGAGGGGGGGCAAGAGACCCAGTACTTC. It codes for CASSLEGGQETQYF.

Points on this clone: With a much larger clone just one base away, this may be a read error. This sequence joins TRBV27 and TRBJ1-1, with D perhaps TRBD1 (6 bases). Trimming took off 4 bases at V and 6 bases at J, with 12 bases between the two ends. The CDR3 consists of 13 residues. Germline CDR1 and CDR2: MNHEY and SMNVEV (reference sequence). CDR3 DNA sequence: TGTGCCAGCAGTTCCGACAGGTTCTCTGAAGCTTTCTTT. Translated: CASSSDRFSEAFF.

The chain recombines TRBV7-6 with TRBJ2-1, with TRBD2 matching 12 bases. The junction had 9 bases not matched to a gene; V was cut back by 1 base and J by 2 bases. The CDR3 contains 19 residues. The germline V gene has CDR1 SGHVS and CDR2 FNYEAQ. CDR3 sequence (DNA): TGTGCCAGCAGCTTAGTCTCACTAGCGGGGGGCCCTACCTACAATGAGCAGTTCTTC. It encodes CASSLVSLAGGPTYNEQFF.

The chain carries TRBV11-2 and TRBJ1-4; D gene uncertain. This CDR3 has 16 amino acids. The V gene's germline CDR1 is SGHAT and CDR2 FQNNGV. V was clipped by 2 bases and J by 4 bases, with 14 bases between them. CDR3 region: CASSLRPEFHNEKLFF. The CDR3 nucleotides are TGTGCCAGCAGCTTAAGGCCGGAATTTCATAATGAAAAACTGTTTTTT.

About this clone: Other DNA sequences of this sample code for an identical CDR3. This chain connects TRBV5-1 to TRBJ2-1; the D gene is possibly TRBD2 (6 bases). Trimming cost V 0 bases and J 2 bases, with 9 bases left between them. Germline CDR1 reads SGHRS; CDR2 reads YFSETQ. This CDR3 comprises 15 residues. CDR3 in amino acids: CASSLAGEPYNEQFF. The CDR3 region has the DNA TGCGCCAGCAGCTTGGCGGGGGAACCCTACAATGAGCAGTTCTTC.

J is TRBJ2-3 and V is TRBV18, with no clear D. Germline V lookup: CDR1 KGHSH, CDR2 LQKENI. The CDR3 runs 15 residues. Trimming left V 3 bases short and J 2 bases short, with 12 bases between. CDR3 DNA: TGTGCCAGCTCACCCGGCGACTTCGCCACAGATACGCAGTATTTT. Translated: CASSPGDFATDTQYF.

The rearrangement joins TRBV5-6 to TRBJ1-4; D is perhaps TRBD1 (5 bases). CDR3 length: 15 residues. The ends were cut back, 1 base at V and 8 bases at J, with 15 bases in the middle. Germline V gives CDR1 SGHDT, CDR2 YYEEEE. DNA for the CDR3: TGTGCCAGCAGCTTGTTCAGCTCAGGGAACGAAAAACTGTTTTTT. Translation: CASSLFSSGNEKLFF.

This chain connects TRBV7-6 to TRBJ1-1, with no clear D. The CDR3 totals 16 residues. With 1 base removed from V and 2 bases from J, the gap between germline ends came to 14 bases. From germline, CDR1 is SGHVS and CDR2 FNYEAQ. DNA for the CDR3: TGTGCCAGCAGCTTAGGGGGAGAACTCCTAAACACTGAAGCTTTCTTT. This encodes CASSLGGELLNTEAFF. The whole variable domain, remainder taken from reference TRBV7-6 and TRBJ1-1, is GAGVSQSPRYKVTKRGQDVALRCDPISGHVSLYWYRQALGQGPEFLTYFNYEAQQDKSGLPNDRFSAERPEGSISTLTIQRTEQRDSAMYRCASSLGGELLNTEAFFGQGTRLTVV.